Sequencing of this T cell receptor beta chain was carried out in a study of blood T cell repertoires in COVID-19. Study-level background: The study drew acute and convalescent COVID-19 samples from the United States, Italy and Spain. The analysed material was cDNA or gDNA that came from T cells, B-cell-depleted T cells, or PBMCs.

Methods used by the authors: For nucleated cells, counts were estimated from reference gene primer amplification. Repertoires were generated with immunoSEQ multiplex PCR, while TCRdb's copy carries only in-frame clones and drops some. Clonal size and the V and J genes are those of that table, whereas D and trimming came from the DNA. The sample has 280,000 or so clones, 89% seen once. Sample: peripheral blood. The sequence came from an older woman with acute or convalescent COVID-19.

The CDR3 region has the DNA TGTGCCAGTAGTATAAAAGAACGGACAGTAATTCCGCTCGAGCAGTACTTC. Residues: CASSIKERTVIPLEQYF. This chain joins TRBV19 and TRBJ2-7; tentative D call: TRBD1 (6 bases). This CDR3 is built from 17 residues. The germline V gene encodes CDR1 LNHDA and CDR2 SQIVND (reference sequence). The ends were cut back, 2 bases at V and 6 bases at J, with 23 bases in the middle.